This paragraph covers one T cell receptor beta chain sequence. This record comes from a study of blood T cell repertoires in COVID-19. In the study overall: COVID-19 samples from acute and convalescent phases originated in the United States, Italy and Spain.

CDR1 and CDR2 (germline): SNHLY, FYNNEI. This CDR3 comprises 13 residues. Deletions cut 7 bases from V and 4 bases from J, with 13 bases between. Original processing methods: Estimated nucleated cell counts came from reference gene primer amplification. Data came from immunoSEQ multiplex PCR; TCRdb stores just in-frame clones and leaves some out. V and J calls and clone size follow that table, whereas D and trimming were derived from the DNA. The sample lists approximately 120,000 clones, around 80% occurring once. The J gene is TRBJ1-1, the V gene TRBV2; D gene unclear. Sequenced sample: peripheral blood. The clonotype originates from a woman aged 45-59 years with acute or convalescent COVID-19. This CDR3 reads CASTGGAGTEAFF. The CDR3 DNA sequence: TGTGCCAGCACCGGAGGCGCGGGCACTGAAGCTTTCTTT.